This T cell receptor beta chain was found in a study of blood T cell repertoires in COVID-19. Study information: The cDNA or gDNA used as material had been derived from T cells, B-cell-depleted T cells, or PBMCs.

The germline V gene encodes CDR1 MNHEY and CDR2 SVGAGI. The CDR3 is 13 amino acids. V lost 5 bases and J 5 bases, leaving 12 bases between the germline ends. Authors' processing steps: Reference gene primers were amplified, and this amplification served to estimate nucleated cell counts. The data were produced by immunoSEQ multiplex PCR, yet TCRdb's version contains in-frame clones alone and is incomplete. That table is the source of V, J and clone size, and D and trimming were worked out from the DNA. Of around 150,000 clones detected, about 88% appear once; the ten largest clones hold 15% to 20%. This chain connects TRBV6-5 to TRBJ1-1; TRBD1 is a possible D gene (5 bases). The specimen was peripheral blood. The source is a man aged 55 to 70 with active or convalescent COVID-19. As DNA, the CDR3 is TGTGCCAGCAGTCCCCGACAGTCAACTGAAGCTTTCTTT. This sequence encodes CASSPRQSTEAFF.